This T cell receptor beta chain was documented in a study of blood T cell repertoires in COVID-19. Trimming removed 0 bases at V and 2 bases at J, with 8 bases between. Germline CDR1 reads SGHKS; CDR2 reads YYEKEE (reference sequence). CDR3 size: 14 residues. Measured with immunoSEQ multiplex PCR; TCRdb has only the in-frame clones, and not every one. This sample has some 150,000 clones; over 80% occur once, and the top ten carry 6.2%. The J gene is TRBJ1-2, the V gene TRBV5-5; possibly TRBD1 for D (6 bases). The clonotype comes from a woman aged 40 to 50 who had recovered from COVID-19. The sequenced sample was PBMCs or T cells enriched from blood (not recorded which). The chain's CDR3 is CASSLGDTNYGYTF. The CDR3 nucleotides read TGTGCCAGCAGCTTGGGGGACACGAACTATGGCTACACCTTC.